This T cell receptor beta chain was obtained from a study of intratumoral heterogeneity in liver cancer. Broadly, across the study: Across the full approximately 14-patient cohort, most patients were male and a median age of around 64 years was recorded. To investigate intratumor heterogeneity, the study integrated RNA-seq, DNA sequencing, TCR-seq and SNP array data drawn from multiple regions of hepatocellular carcinoma specimens. The full cohort included just over 70 multiregional samples from 15 or so HCC patients, consisting of about 50 tumoral regions and some 20 adjacent nontumoral regions.

Taken from cysteine to phenylalanine, the CDR3 has 15 residues. CDR3 DNA is the only sequence kept; it has 45 bases, read in frame from the first base. The germline V gene specifies SGHTA as CDR1 and FQGNSA as CDR2. From V the trimming removes 6 bases and from J it removes 13 bases, while the gene matches leave 10 bases of the junction unaccounted for. Using the immunoSEQ assay, the TCR beta chain CDR3 regions were sequenced from genomic DNA. Rearranged VDJ segments were amplified with primers that anneal to V and J segments. The original methods were these. Clonality and richness metrics were computed with the ImmunoSeq Analyzer software. Differentially abundant clones between regions were identified using Fisher's exact test plus a beta-binomial method for added stringency. TCRdb mirrors the immuneACCESS table, restricted to in-frame sequences. Some clones are absent from its copies; in checked studies, under half trace to an unresolved V gene, and the reason for the others is unknown. That table gives V, J and clone size, and the DNA gave D and trimming. The sample profile shows about 3,500 clones; roughly 45% of them were found once. The ten largest clones capture roughly 28% of the sample.

Samples labelled H came from distinct, geographically separated regions of the hepatocellular carcinoma nodule. Early-stage hepatocellular carcinoma was present in all patients, and no therapy was administered to any patient before surgical resection. None of the sampled areas showed macroscopic evidence of necrosis or hemorrhage. TCR sequencing (ImmunoSeq) was performed on multiple regions from two patients. Frozen resection tissue samples were collected at least 1 cm apart from each other. Genomic DNA was isolated from bulk tissue with the DNeasy blood and tissue kit. Broad study findings and their caveats: Tumor region a in each sequenced patient had significantly more unique T-cell clonal expansions than region b. A relatively low patient number and under-sampled tumor-infiltrating lymphocyte representation were acknowledged by the authors as limitations. No significant difference in overall T cell clonality was found between tumor regions within either sequenced patient. TCR sequencing was reported to confirm the RNA-seq-based estimates of regional differences in tumor-infiltrating lymphocyte burden.

This clone was counted only a few times. Its antigen specificity is not known. Base-call qualities are not available, and no considerably larger clone is one nucleotide away. The sample consisted of tumor tissue, taken before any cancer treatment. The origin of this receptor is a man between 65 and 79 years old with hepatocellular carcinoma. The V and J segments used are TRBV7-2 and TRBJ2-4; TRBD2 lines up with 15 middle nucleotides. The CDR3: CASSLAGTSGGSQYF. Here is the DNA: TGTGCCAGCAGTTTGGCCGGGACTAGCGGGGGGAGCCAGTACTTC. Where the CDR3 stops, the reference TRBV7-2 and TRBJ2-4 genes take over; the full variable domain is GAGVSQSPSNKVTEKGKDVELRCDPISGHTALYWYRQSLGQGLEFLIYFQGNSAPDKSGLPSDRFSAERTGGSVSTLTIQRTQQEDSAVYLCASSLAGTSGGSQYFGAGTRLSVL.